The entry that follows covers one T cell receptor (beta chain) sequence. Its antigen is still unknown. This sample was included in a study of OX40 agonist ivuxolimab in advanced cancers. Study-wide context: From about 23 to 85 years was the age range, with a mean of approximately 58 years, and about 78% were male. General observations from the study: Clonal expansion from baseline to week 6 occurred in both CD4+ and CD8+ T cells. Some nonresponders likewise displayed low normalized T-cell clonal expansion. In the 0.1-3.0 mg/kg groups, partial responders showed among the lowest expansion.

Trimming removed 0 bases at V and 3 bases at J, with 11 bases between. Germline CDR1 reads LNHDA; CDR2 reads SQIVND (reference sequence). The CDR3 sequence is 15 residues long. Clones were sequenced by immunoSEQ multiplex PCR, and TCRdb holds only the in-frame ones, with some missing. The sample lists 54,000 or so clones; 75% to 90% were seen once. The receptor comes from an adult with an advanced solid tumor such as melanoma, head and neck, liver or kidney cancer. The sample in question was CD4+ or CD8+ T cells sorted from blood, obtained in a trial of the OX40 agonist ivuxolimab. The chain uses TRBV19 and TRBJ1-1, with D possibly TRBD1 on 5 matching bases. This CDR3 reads CASSIDAQGYTEAFF. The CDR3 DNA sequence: TGTGCCAGTAGTATAGATGCGCAGGGCTACACTGAAGCTTTCTTT.